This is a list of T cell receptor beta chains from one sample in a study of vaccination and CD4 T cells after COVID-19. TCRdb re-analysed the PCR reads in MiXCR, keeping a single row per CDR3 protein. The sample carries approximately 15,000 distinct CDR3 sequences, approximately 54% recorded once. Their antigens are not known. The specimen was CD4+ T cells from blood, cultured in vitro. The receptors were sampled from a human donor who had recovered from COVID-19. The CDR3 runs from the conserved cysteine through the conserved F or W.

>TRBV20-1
CSANPTERTEAFF
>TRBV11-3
CASSSPFYGVQETQYF
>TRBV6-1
CANRDRGSETQYF
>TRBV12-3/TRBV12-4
CASSSGTSYTF
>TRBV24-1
CATSDNGAGSYGYTF
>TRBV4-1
CASSQPDRAGQTQYF
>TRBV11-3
CASSGPGTSNTGELFF
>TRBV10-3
CAIRPALNTGELFF
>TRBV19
CASSRPEGPETQYF
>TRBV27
CASSFGGHGTEAFF
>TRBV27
CASSFVRRASYEQYF
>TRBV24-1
CATSDSLTGYGYTF
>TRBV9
CASSVDPQGSTEAFF
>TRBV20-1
CSAIRSIHEQYF
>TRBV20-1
CSARDVVTSGRDTQYF
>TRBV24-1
CATGQTGVNEQFF
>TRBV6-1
CASSEAVRGGYGYTF
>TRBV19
CASSRPLGGFYNEQFF
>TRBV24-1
CATSGTSSDTQYF
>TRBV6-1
CASTPDSPYEQYF
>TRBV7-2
CASSLAPSGSGVYNEQFF
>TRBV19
CASSRQGTNTQYF
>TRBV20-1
CSARDHEGAGETQYF
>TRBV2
CASSTPRVANEKLFF
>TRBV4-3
CASSQDPVGGNTGELFF
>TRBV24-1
CATSDPGTSVGGRYNEQFF
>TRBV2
CASSPNLLAGDPPETQYF
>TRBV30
CAWSVNYNQPQHF
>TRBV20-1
CSARDRGGTAYSNQPQHF
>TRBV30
CAWSVFWTGGNEAFF
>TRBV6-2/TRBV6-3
CASSPLRGFTGELFF
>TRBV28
CASSLSGEKLFF
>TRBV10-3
CAISETGSGSNQPQHF
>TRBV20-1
CSARDRGATGGYHEQYF
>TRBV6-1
CASKGAGDGEQFF
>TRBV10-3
CAITLDSLQGYTF
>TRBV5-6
CASSFVGQGVSEAFF
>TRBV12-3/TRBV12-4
CASSLSGNSPLHF
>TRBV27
CASSSVDTEAFF
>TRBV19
CASSPGSSPLHF
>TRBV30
CAWTSGTDTNEQYF
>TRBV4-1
CASSQEGGASSYNEQFF
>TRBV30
CAWTPPGMTEAFF
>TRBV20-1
CSAKMTSGTSEQYF
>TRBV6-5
CASSYLTGDYEQYF
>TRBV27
CASSYSSETLPGNQPQHF
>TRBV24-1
CATSDTSGSTDTQYF
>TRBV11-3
CASSLRRSTDTQYF
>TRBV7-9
CASRTGEDNSPLHF
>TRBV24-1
CATSRDREKGYTF
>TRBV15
CATSRELTSLPENIQYF
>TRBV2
CASTQDRYGYTF
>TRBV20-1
CSARELAGGSQETQYF
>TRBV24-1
CATSDFWTSGSTDTQYF
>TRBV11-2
CASSKWGSYNSPLHF
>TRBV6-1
CASSGVGLNTEAFF
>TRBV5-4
CASSLDRGDDSPLHF
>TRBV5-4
CASSFSYNEQFF
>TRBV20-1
CSARVQRKVGLFF
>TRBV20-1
CSALGGATYLNTEAFF